This record covers a single T cell receptor (beta chain). Its antigen is not known. Expressed TCRB transcripts got sequenced, as all isolated RNA was reverse transcribed. Some clones are missing from TCRdb's copy, which holds only in-frame ones; the method was immunoSEQ multiplex PCR. The sample holds a few hundred thousand clones, 9.6% seen once. This specimen comes from a study of beta chain features in type 1 diabetes. Overall study findings and caveats: TCRB repertoires of naive, central memory and Treg cells appeared more similar among patients than among healthy donors. People with Type 1 diabetes carried modestly yet significantly shorter TCRB CDR3s in all four CD4+ subsets. Patients with type 1 diabetes carried fewer insertions and had more deletions at their VDJ junctions.

CDR3 length: 13 amino acids. The germline gives CDR1 MNHEY, CDR2 SVGAGI. The trim removed 5 bases at V and 4 bases at J, leaving 2 bases unmatched. The sample was central memory CD4+ T cells from blood. This chain links TRBV6-5 with TRBJ2-3; 8 nucleotides align to TRBD2. The receptor was isolated from a man younger than 45 with type 1 diabetes. This CDR3 is CASSEAGADTQYF. The CDR3 DNA follows: TGTGCCAGCAGTGAAGCGGGGGCAGATACGCAGTATTTT.